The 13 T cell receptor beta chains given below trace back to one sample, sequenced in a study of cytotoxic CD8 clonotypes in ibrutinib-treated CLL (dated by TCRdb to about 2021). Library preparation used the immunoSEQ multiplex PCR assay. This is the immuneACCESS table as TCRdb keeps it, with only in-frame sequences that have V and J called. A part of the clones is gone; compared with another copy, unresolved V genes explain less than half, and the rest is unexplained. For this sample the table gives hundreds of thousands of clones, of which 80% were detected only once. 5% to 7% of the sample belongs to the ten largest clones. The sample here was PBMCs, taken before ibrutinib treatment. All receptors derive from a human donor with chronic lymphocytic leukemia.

DNA for the CDR3: TGTGCCAGCAGCCCCCTGGGGGGGGCCGGGAGTTCCTACGAGCAGTACTTC. The encoded protein is CASSPLGGAGSSYEQYF. The rearrangement uses TRBV14 and TRBJ2-7, with D maybe TRBD2 (7 bases). The V gene's germline CDR1 is SGHDN and CDR2 FVKESK. Trimming took off 4 bases at V and 1 base at J, with 20 bases between the two ends. CDR3 length equals 17 residues.

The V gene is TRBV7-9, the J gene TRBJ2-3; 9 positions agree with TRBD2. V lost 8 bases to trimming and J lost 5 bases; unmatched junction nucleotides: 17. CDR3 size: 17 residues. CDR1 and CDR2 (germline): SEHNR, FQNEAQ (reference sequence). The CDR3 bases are TGTGCCAGCTCCAAAAGGGCGGGAGGGCCCCTTAAAGATACGCAGTATTTT. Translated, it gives CASSKRAGGPLKDTQYF.

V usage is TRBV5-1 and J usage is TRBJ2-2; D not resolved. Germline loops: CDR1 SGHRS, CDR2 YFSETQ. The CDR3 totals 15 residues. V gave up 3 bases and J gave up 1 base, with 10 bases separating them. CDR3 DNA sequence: TGCGCCAGCAGCTCGGACCCCGTGAACACCGGGGAGCTGTTTTTT. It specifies CASSSDPVNTGELFF.

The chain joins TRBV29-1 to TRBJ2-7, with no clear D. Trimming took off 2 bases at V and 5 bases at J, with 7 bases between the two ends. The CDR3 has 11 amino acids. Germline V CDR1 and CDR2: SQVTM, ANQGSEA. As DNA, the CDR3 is TGCAGCGTTGAATACGTTAACGAGCAGTACTTC. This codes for CSVEYVNEQYF.

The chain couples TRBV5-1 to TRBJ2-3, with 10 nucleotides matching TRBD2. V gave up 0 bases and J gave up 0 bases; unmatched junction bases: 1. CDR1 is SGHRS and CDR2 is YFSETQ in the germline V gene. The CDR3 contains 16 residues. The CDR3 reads CASSLGAGGSTDTQYF. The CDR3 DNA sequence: TGCGCCAGCAGCTTGGGAGCGGGAGGGAGCACAGATACGCAGTATTTT.

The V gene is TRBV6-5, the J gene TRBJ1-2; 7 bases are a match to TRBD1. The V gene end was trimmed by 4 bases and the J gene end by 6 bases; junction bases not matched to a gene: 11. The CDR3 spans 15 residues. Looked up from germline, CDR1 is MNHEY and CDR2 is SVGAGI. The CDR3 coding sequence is TGTGCCAGCAGTTTCCGGGACAGCCGAAATGATGGCTACACCTTC. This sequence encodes CASSFRDSRNDGYTF.

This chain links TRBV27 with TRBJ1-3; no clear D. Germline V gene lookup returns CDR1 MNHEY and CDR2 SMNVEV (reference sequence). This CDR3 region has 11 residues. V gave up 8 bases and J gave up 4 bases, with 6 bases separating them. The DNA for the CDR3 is TGTGCCAGCTCCCGGGGAAACACCATATATTTT. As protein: CASSRGNTIYF.

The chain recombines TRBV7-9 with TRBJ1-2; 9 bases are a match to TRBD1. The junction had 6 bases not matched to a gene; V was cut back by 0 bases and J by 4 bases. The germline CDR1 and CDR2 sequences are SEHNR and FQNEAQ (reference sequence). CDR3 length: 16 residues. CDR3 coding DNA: TGTGCCAGCAGCTTAGCCTTACAGGGGGCGGCCTATGGCTACACCTTC. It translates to CASSLALQGAAYGYTF.

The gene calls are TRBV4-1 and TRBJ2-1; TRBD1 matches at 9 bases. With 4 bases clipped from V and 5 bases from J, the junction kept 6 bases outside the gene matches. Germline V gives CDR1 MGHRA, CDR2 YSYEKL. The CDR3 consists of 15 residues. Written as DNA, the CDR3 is TGCGCCAGCAGCCGCCGGACAGGGGTGCACAATGAGCAGTTCTTC. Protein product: CASSRRTGVHNEQFF.

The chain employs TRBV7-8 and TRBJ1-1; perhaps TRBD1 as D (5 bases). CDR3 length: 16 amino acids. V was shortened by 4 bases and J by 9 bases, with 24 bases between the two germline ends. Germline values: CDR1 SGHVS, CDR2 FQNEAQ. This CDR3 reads CASSSLTGRGLVKAFF. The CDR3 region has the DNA TGTGCCAGCAGCTCCCTCACAGGTAGGGGCCTAGTAAAAGCTTTCTTT.

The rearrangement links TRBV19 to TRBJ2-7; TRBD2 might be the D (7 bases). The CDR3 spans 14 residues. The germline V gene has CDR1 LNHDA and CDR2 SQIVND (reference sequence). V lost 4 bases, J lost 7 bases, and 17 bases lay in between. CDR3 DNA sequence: TGTGCCAGTAGTACAGGACTAGGAACAGGGGAGCAGTACTTC. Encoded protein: CASSTGLGTGEQYF.

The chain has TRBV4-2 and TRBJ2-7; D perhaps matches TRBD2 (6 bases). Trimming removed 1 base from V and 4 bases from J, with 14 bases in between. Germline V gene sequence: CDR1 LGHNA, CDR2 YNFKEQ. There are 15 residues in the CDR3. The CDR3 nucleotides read TGTGCCAGCAGCCAAGCCGGGGACTCTCGGTACGAGCAGTACTTC. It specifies CASSQAGDSRYEQYF.

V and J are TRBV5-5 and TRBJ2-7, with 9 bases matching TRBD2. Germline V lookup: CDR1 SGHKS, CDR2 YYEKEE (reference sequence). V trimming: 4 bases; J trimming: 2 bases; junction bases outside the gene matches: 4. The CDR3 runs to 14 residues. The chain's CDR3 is CASSLTSGTYEQYF. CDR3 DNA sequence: TGTGCCAGCAGCCTGACTAGCGGTACCTACGAGCAGTACTTC.